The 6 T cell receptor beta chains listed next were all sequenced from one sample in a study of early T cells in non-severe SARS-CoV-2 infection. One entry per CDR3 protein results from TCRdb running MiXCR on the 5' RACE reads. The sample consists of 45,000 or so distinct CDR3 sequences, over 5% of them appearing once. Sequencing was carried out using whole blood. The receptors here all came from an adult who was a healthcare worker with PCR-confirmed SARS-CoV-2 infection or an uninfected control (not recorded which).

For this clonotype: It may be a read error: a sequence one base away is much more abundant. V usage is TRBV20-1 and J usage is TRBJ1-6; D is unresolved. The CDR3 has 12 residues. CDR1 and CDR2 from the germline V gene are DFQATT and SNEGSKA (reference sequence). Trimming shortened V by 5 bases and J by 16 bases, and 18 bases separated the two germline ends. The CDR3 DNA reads TGCAGTGCTCCCATCCCCCCTTTTACTCTCCACTTT. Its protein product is CSAPIPPFTLHF.

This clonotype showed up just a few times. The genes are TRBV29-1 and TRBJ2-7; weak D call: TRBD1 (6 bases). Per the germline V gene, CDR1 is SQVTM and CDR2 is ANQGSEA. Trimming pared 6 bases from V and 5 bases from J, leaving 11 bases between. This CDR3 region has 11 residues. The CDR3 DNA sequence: TGCAGCGTCAGGTCAGGGGACGAGCAGTACTTC. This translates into CSVRSGDEQYF.

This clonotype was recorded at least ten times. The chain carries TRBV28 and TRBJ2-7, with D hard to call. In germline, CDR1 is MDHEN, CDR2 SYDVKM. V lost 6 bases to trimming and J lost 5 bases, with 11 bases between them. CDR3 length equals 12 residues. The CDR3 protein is CASSPLGNEQYF. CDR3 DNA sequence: TGTGCCAGCAGCCCCCTGGGGAACGAGCAGTACTTC.

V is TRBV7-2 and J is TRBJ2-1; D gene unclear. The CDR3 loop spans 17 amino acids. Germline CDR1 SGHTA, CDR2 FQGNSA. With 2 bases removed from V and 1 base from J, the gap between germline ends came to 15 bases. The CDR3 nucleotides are TGTGCCAGCAGCTTATTCGGTTTGGGGTTTTCCTACAATGAGCAGTTCTTC. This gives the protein CASSLFGLGFSYNEQFF. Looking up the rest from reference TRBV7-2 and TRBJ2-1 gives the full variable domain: GAGVSQSPSNKVTEKGKDVELRCDPISGHTALYWYRQSLGQGLEFLIYFQGNSAPDKSGLPSDRFSAERTGGSVSTLTIQRTQQEDSAVYLCASSLFGLGFSYNEQFFGPGTRLTVL.

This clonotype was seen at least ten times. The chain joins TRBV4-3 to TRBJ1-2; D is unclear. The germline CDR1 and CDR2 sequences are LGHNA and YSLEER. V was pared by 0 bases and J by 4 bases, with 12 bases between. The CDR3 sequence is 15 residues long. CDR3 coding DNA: TGCGCCAGCAGCCAAGATATAGGGCCCGGCTATGGCTACACCTTC. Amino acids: CASSQDIGPGYGYTF.

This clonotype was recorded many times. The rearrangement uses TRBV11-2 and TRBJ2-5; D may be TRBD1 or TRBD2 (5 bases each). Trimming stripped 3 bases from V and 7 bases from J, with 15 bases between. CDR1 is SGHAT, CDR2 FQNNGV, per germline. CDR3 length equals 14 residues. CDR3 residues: CASSFRTGRVTQYF. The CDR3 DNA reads TGTGCCAGCAGCTTCAGGACGGGACGGGTGACCCAGTACTTC. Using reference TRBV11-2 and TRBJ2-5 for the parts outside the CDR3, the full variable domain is EAGVAQSPRYKIIEKRQSVAFWCNPISGHATLYWYQQILGQGPKLLIQFQNNGVVDDSQLPKDRFSAERLKGVDSTLKIQPAKLEDSAVYLCASSFRTGRVTQYFGPGTRLLVL.